These T cell receptor beta chains were read from a single sample in a study of shared clonotypes between healthy human individuals. The method was immunoSEQ multiplex PCR; TCRdb's version includes in-frame clones alone and lacks a portion of them. The sample carries about 2,200,000 clones, roughly 91% recorded once. The sequenced sample was naive CD8+ T cells from PBMCs. All receptors derive from a man aged 18 to 29 in good health. Some clones in this sample may be carry-over from other donors' samples. The CDR3 runs from the conserved cysteine through the conserved F or W. Fields, in order: J gene, D gene, clone size, V gene, CDR3 protein, CDR3 DNA. The D gene is left open where the match is weak. Not every row has a clone size; where given, it reads once, few, many or a size class.

TRBJ2-5 | . | . | TRBV7-8 | CASSQQETQYF | TGTGCCAGCAGCCAACAAGAGACCCAGTACTTC
TRBJ2-5 | . | . | TRBV29-1 | CSAASETQYF | TGCAGCGCTGCGTCGGAGACCCAGTACTTC
TRBJ1-3 | TRBD1 | . | TRBV19 | CASTPTGSGNTIYF | TGTGCCAGTACCCCGACAGGGTCCGGAAACACCATATATTTT
TRBJ2-1 | . | . | TRBV30 | CAWSVRSPDTYNEQFF | TGTGCCTGGAGTGTACGTTCTCCGGACACTTACAATGAGCAGTTCTTC
TRBJ1-3 | . | . | TRBV10-3 | CASRTGNTIYF | TGTGCCTCCAGAACTGGAAACACCATATATTTT
TRBJ2-3 | TRBD2 | . | TRBV7-8 | CASSLARYGEGLAGPTDTQYF | TGTGCCAGCAGCTTAGCTCGTTATGGGGAGGGACTAGCGGGACCCACAGATACGCAGTATTTT
TRBJ2-5 | . | . | TRBV7-2 | CASSLGLGAQQETQYF | TGTGCCAGCAGCTTAGGTCTGGGGGCCCAACAAGAGACCCAGTACTTC
TRBJ1-2 | . | . | TRBV14 | CASSPARTAYGYTF | TGTGCCAGCAGCCCTGCAAGGACAGCCTATGGCTACACCTTC
TRBJ2-7 | TRBD1 | . | TRBV15 | CATRRTGTYEQYF | TGTGCCACCAGAAGGACAGGAACCTACGAGCAGTACTTC
TRBJ1-1 | TRBD1 | . | TRBV28 | CASSLSRGPNTEAFF | TGTGCCAGCAGTTTATCCAGGGGGCCGAACACTGAAGCTTTCTTT
TRBJ2-7 | . | . | TRBV5-1 | CASSYSSYEQYF | TGCGCCAGCAGCTATAGCTCCTACGAGCAGTACTTC
TRBJ2-7 | . | . | TRBV2 | CASSEVTYEQYF | TGTGCCAGCAGTGAGGTCACCTACGAGCAGTACTTC
TRBJ2-7 | . | . | TRBV15 | CATSRETGDLSYEQYF | TGTGCCACCAGCAGAGAGACGGGAGACCTTTCCTACGAGCAGTACTTC
TRBJ2-3 | TRBD2 | . | TRBV11-2 | CASSLYGRRGPDTQYF | TGTGCCAGCAGCTTATACGGGAGGAGAGGTCCAGATACGCAGTATTTT
TRBJ1-1 | . | . | TRBV6-5 | CASIQTRLLNTEAFF | TGTGCCAGCATCCAAACCAGACTCCTGAACACTGAAGCTTTCTTT
TRBJ2-7 | . | . | TRBV7-6 | CASSLEGTLSYEQYF | TGTGCCAGCAGCTTAGAAGGAACCTTATCCTACGAGCAGTACTTC
TRBJ1-6 | . | . | TRBV5-6 | CASSLTEGSPLHF | TGTGCCAGCAGCTTGACAGAGGGTTCACCCCTCCACTTT
TRBJ2-7 | . | . | TRBV7-9 | CASSLGRSTYEQYF | TGTGCCAGCAGCTTAGGACGGAGTACCTACGAGCAGTACTTC
TRBJ2-1 | . | . | TRBV28 | CASSLGASPSYNEQFF | TGTGCCAGCAGCCTAGGGGCTTCCCCCTCCTACAATGAGCAGTTCTTC
TRBJ2-4 | . | . | TRBV9 | CASSPAGTKNIQYF | TGTGCCAGCAGCCCCGCTGGTACTAAAAACATTCAGTACTTC
TRBJ2-7 | . | once | TRBV7-9 | CASSPGRYSVYEQYF | TGTGCCAGCAGCCCGGGACGGTATAGCGTTTACGAGCAGTACTTC
TRBJ1-2 | . | once | TRBV7-9 | CASSRGNYGYTF | TGTGCCAGCAGCAGGGGAAACTATGGCTACACCTTC
TRBJ1-1 | . | . | TRBV9 | CASSVGGHTEAFF | TGTGCCAGCAGCGTAGGAGGGCATACTGAAGCTTTCTTT
TRBJ1-2 | TRBD1 | . | TRBV7-6 | CASSPKRTGTNYGYTF | TGTGCCAGCAGCCCAAAAAGGACAGGGACTAACTATGGCTACACCTTC
TRBJ1-4 | TRBD1 | . | TRBV5-1 | CASSLGDRGSTNEKLFF | TGCGCCAGCAGCTTGGGGGACAGGGGTTCAACTAATGAAAAACTGTTTTTT
TRBJ2-2 | . | . | TRBV10-2 | CASRTGSGELFF | TGCGCCAGCAGGACAGGTTCCGGGGAGCTGTTTTTT
TRBJ2-2 | TRBD2 | . | TRBV7-6 | CASSYEAGGRRNTGELFF | TGTGCCAGCAGCTACGAAGCGGGAGGGCGCAGGAACACCGGGGAGCTGTTTTTT
TRBJ2-7 | . | . | TRBV5-1 | CASSYGLTYEQYF | TGCGCCAGCAGCTACGGCCTAACCTACGAGCAGTACTTC
TRBJ2-7 | TRBD1 | . | TRBV19 | CASSIRDSPYEQYF | TGTGCCAGTAGTATCCGGGACAGTCCCTACGAGCAGTACTTC
TRBJ2-3 | TRBD2 | . | TRBV27 | CASSPPGTRGPDTQYF | TGTGCCAGCAGTCCCCCCGGGACTAGGGGCCCAGATACGCAGTATTTT
TRBJ2-2 | TRBD2 | . | TRBV7-9 | CASSLASLAGARYTGELFF | TGTGCCAGCAGCTTAGCGAGTCTAGCGGGAGCAAGATACACCGGGGAGCTGTTTTTT
TRBJ2-1 | . | . | TRBV11-2 | CASSPATNSEQFF | TGTGCCAGCAGCCCCGCAACTAATAGTGAGCAGTTCTTC
TRBJ2-1 | TRBD2 | . | TRBV9 | CASSVSGTSGTPNEQFF | TGTGCCAGCAGCGTGTCCGGGACTAGCGGGACCCCCAATGAGCAGTTCTTC
TRBJ1-5 | TRBD1 | . | TRBV27 | CASGLTGGLEPQHF | TGTGCCAGTGGCCTAACAGGGGGCCTGGAGCCCCAGCATTTT
TRBJ1-1 | . | . | TRBV6-5 | CASSYHNSEAFF | TGTGCCAGCAGTTACCACAATTCTGAAGCTTTCTTT
TRBJ2-7 | TRBD2 | . | TRBV7-9 | CASSSASGGQSPYEQYF | TGTGCCAGCAGCTCCGCTAGCGGGGGACAGAGCCCCTACGAGCAGTACTTC
TRBJ1-1 | . | . | TRBV29-1 | CSAVDGNTEAFF | TGCAGCGCCGTGGATGGGAACACTGAAGCTTTCTTT
TRBJ1-2 | . | few | TRBV27 | CASSATTGPGGYTF | TGTGCCAGCAGTGCAACCACAGGGCCGGGTGGCTACACCTTC
TRBJ2-7 | TRBD1 | . | TRBV6-5 | CASSDRDSSYEQYF | TGTGCCAGCAGTGACCGGGACAGTTCCTACGAGCAGTACTTC
TRBJ2-5 | . | . | TRBV16 | CASSQSVAVQETQYF | TGTGCCAGCAGCCAATCTGTGGCAGTACAAGAGACCCAGTACTTC
TRBJ1-5 | . | once | TRBV12-5 | CASASGATPKHF | TGTGCTAGTGCCTCGGGGGCTACCCCGAAGCATTTT
TRBJ2-3 | TRBD2 | . | TRBV7-6 | CASSRLTSGTWGDTQYF | TGTGCCAGCAGCCGATTGACTAGCGGCACCTGGGGAGATACGCAGTATTTT
TRBJ2-5 | TRBD2 | . | TRBV7-2 | CASSLGASGRPLKTQYF | TGTGCCAGCAGCCTTGGAGCTAGCGGGAGGCCCTTAAAGACCCAGTACTTC
TRBJ2-7 | . | once | TRBV28 | CASTPAGPTSVRGYEQYF | TGTGCCAGCACTCCCGCCGGGCCAACCAGCGTGCGGGGCTACGAGCAGTACTTC
TRBJ2-1 | TRBD2 | . | TRBV23-1 | CASSHPGLAGDRREQFF | TGCGCCAGCAGTCATCCGGGACTAGCGGGAGATCGTCGCGAGCAGTTCTTC
TRBJ2-1 | . | . | TRBV12-5 | CASGPDSERGLNEQFF | TGTGCTAGTGGACCGGACAGTGAGAGGGGGTTAAATGAGCAGTTCTTC
TRBJ2-2 | . | . | TRBV11-2 | CASSPGGTATGELFF | TGTGCCAGCAGCCCAGGTGGGACGGCGACCGGGGAGCTGTTTTTT
TRBJ2-7 | TRBD2 | . | TRBV5-1 | CASSLAGDYNYEQYF | TGCGCCAGCAGCTTGGCCGGGGACTACAACTACGAGCAGTACTTC
TRBJ1-5 | . | . | TRBV15 | CATSETSYQPQHF | TGTGCCACCAGCGAGACATCTTATCAGCCCCAGCATTTT
TRBJ2-7 | . | once | TRBV5-1 | CASSPPQSRSYEQYF | TGCGCCAGCAGCCCCCCCCAGAGTCGTTCCTACGAGCAGTACTTC
TRBJ1-1 | TRBD1 | . | TRBV7-8 | CASSFITGGNTEAFF | TGTGCCAGCAGCTTCATAACAGGGGGGAACACTGAAGCTTTCTTT
TRBJ2-2 | . | . | TRBV19 | CASSISPGELFF | TGTGCCAGTAGTATTAGCCCCGGGGAGCTGTTTTTT
TRBJ1-1 | . | . | TRBV6-5 | CASSYRGPNTEAFF | TGTGCCAGCAGTTACCGGGGCCCAAACACTGAAGCTTTCTTT
TRBJ1-2 | . | . | TRBV29-1 | CSADRATGRIYGYTF | TGCAGCGCGGACCGGGCCACCGGAAGGATCTATGGCTACACCTTC
TRBJ1-1 | . | . | TRBV9 | CASSAGPNTEAFF | TGTGCCAGCAGCGCCGGGCCGAACACTGAAGCTTTCTTT